The 2 T cell receptor beta chains presented below share a single source sample, sequenced in a study of early T cells in non-severe SARS-CoV-2 infection. TCRdb reanalysed the 5' RACE reads using MiXCR and keeps one entry per CDR3 protein. This sample has approximately 69,000 distinct CDR3 sequences; about an eighth occur once, and the top ten carry roughly 5.7%. The sequences come from whole blood, collected at baseline. The source is an adult who was a healthcare worker with PCR-confirmed SARS-CoV-2 infection or an uninfected control (not recorded which).

This clonotype was seen repeatedly, ten times or more. The V and J genes are TRBV7-6 and TRBJ2-5; D gene ambiguous. This CDR3 region has 12 residues. The germline V gene encodes CDR1 SGHVS and CDR2 FNYEAQ. Trimming left V 5 bases short and J 2 bases short, with 6 bases between. CDR3 sequence (DNA): TGTGCCAGCAGCGATATACAAGAGACCCAGTACTTC. It yields the protein CASSDIQETQYF. Combining the CDR3 with reference TRBV7-6 and TRBJ2-5 gives the whole variable domain GAGVSQSPRYKVTKRGQDVALRCDPISGHVSLYWYRQALGQGPEFLTYFNYEAQQDKSGLPNDRFSAERPEGSISTLTIQRTEQRDSAMYRCASSDIQETQYFGPGTRLLVL.

The rearrangement links TRBV29-1 to TRBJ2-7; 8 nucleotides align to TRBD1. The CDR3 is made up of 16 amino acids. Trimming took 0 bases from V and 2 from J; bases not matched to a gene: 9. Looked up from germline, CDR1 is SQVTM and CDR2 is ANQGSEA. CDR3 nucleotides: TGCAGCGTTGAAGATACTGTGGCAGGGGGCACCTACGAGCAGTACTTC. Amino acid sequence: CSVEDTVAGGTYEQYF.